This T cell receptor beta chain derives from a study of T cells in Graves' hyperthyroidism and ophthalmopathy. Study findings and constraints: From stable hyperthyroidism, ophthalmopathy was separated by a 13 V-J model. Prediction of ophthalmopathy progression came a median roughly 6.6 months pre-onset.

Regions amplified from RNA transcripts were the TCR beta CDR3 regions. TCR CDR3 regions were first amplified by RT-PCR with HTBI primers. MiXCR was run by TCRdb on the multiplex PCR reads, yielding one entry per CDR3 protein. The sample lists approximately 610,000 distinct CDR3 sequences; 16% were seen once. The CDR3 consists of 19 residues. Trimming cost V 2 bases and J 4 bases, with 21 bases left between them. CDR1 is MNHEY, CDR2 SVGEGT, per germline. Stable Graves' hyperthyroidism meant no ophthalmopathy progression within 18 months. Exclusion criteria comprised uncontrolled infection, other autoimmune disease, pregnancy or lactation. This clonotype showed up just a few times. Antigen unknown.

This receptor was taken from a young woman with Graves' hyperthyroidism. Sequenced sample: blood. This sequence joins TRBV6-2 or TRBV6-3 and TRBJ1-6; D gene ambiguous. The CDR3 protein is CASSYVTLRPNTYNSPLHF. Written as DNA, the CDR3 is TGTGCCAGCAGTTACGTGACACTCCGACCGAATACTTATAATTCACCCCTCCACTTT.